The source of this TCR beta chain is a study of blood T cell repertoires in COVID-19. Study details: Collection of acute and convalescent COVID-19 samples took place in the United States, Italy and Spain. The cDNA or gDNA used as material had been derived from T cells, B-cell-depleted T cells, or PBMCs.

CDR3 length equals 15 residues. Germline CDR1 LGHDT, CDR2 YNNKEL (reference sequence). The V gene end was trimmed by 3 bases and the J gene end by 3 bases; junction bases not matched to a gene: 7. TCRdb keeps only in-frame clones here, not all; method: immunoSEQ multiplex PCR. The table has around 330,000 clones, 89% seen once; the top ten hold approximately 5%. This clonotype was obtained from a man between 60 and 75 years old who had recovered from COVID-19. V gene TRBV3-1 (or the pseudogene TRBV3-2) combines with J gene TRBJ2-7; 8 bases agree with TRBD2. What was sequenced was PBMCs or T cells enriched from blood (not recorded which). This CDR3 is CASSQAGGPDYEQYF. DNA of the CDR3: TGTGCCAGCAGCCAGGCGGGAGGCCCTGACTACGAGCAGTACTTC.